The clone carrying this T cell receptor (beta chain) was counted a few times. This entry is derived from a study of blood T cell repertoires in COVID-19. This CDR3 is built from 15 residues. V gave up 4 bases and J gave up 0 bases, with 9 bases separating them. Germline values: CDR1 KGHDR, CDR2 SFDVKD. Sequenced by immunoSEQ multiplex PCR; TCRdb stores in-frame clones only, minus some. Of 180,000 or so clones in the sample, approximately 80% were seen once. This TCR came from a man aged 55-75 years who had been exposed to COVID-19. The specimen was PBMCs or T cells enriched from blood (not recorded which). The chain recombines TRBV24-1 with TRBJ1-3; D gene ambiguous. DNA of the CDR3: TGTGCCACCAGTGACGGACTCAGCTCTGGAAACACCATATATTTT. Translated: CATSDGLSSGNTIYF.